This T cell receptor beta chain is drawn from a study of human T cells and chemical hapten exposure. Overall study: Patients got weekly scalp diphenylcyclopropenone doses over the approximately 24-week study. The study, taken as a whole, reports: Counts of TCRs expanded at PT1 correlated positively with patch test score.

About this clonotype: Its specificity is unknown.

Time point given: patch test 1, 2 weeks after DPC sensitization. This sample's treatment: therapeutic diphenylcyclopropenone sensitization with weekly scalp DPC. Total RNA was isolated from unfractionated whole blood. Separate cDNA molecules received unique molecular identifiers, which the library attached to them. TCRdb processed the RACE reads anew with MiXCR; each CDR3 protein has one entry. Among approximately 49,000 distinct CDR3 sequences, 9.3% were seen once, and the ten largest hold 4.5%. This TCR derives from a woman aged 45-60 years with alopecia areata. Some clones in this sample may be carry-over from other donors' samples. Source: whole blood, taken in connection with sensitization to the hapten diphenylcyclopropenone (DPC).

CDR3: CASSSDGAGETQYF. The CDR3 region has the DNA TGCGCCAGCAGCTCAGACGGGGCCGGGGAGACCCAGTACTTC. The chain employs TRBV5-1 and TRBJ2-5; D is perhaps TRBD1 or TRBD2 (5 bases each). V was pared by 3 bases and J by 5 bases, with 14 bases between. Germline loops: CDR1 SGHRS, CDR2 YFSETQ. The CDR3 loop spans 14 amino acids.